A selection of T cell receptor beta chains follows, all from one sample in a study of shared T cell receptors in the human thymus. Profiled with immunoSEQ multiplex PCR; TCRdb holds only in-frame clones, not every one. This sample carries roughly 560,000 clones, around three quarters of them seen once, and the ten largest clones take about 0.013%. These data were also reused for a study on human thymus T cells.

Sequencing was carried out using thymocytes. Receptors originate from a boy under two years old with a congenital heart defect. The CDR3 runs from the conserved cysteine through the conserved F or W. D genes are given only for firm matches. Size tells how often a clone was seen (once, few, many) or the class of an expanded clone, and some rows leave it out.

V gene	J gene	clone size	D gene	CDR3 protein	CDR3 DNA
TRBV28	TRBJ1-2	.	TRBD1	CASSPGTGDTF	TGTGCCAGCAGTCCCGGGACAGGGGACACCTTC
TRBV20-1	TRBJ1-2	.	.	CSARSGGGYTF	TGCAGTGCTAGATCGGGAGGTGGCTACACCTTC
TRBV28	TRBJ1-5	.	.	CASSFGHSNSNQPQHF	TGTGCCAGCAGTTTCGGTCACAGCAATAGCAATCAGCCCCAGCATTTT
TRBV29-1	TRBJ2-3	.	TRBD1	CSVEPSTGPDTQYF	TGCAGCGTTGAACCTTCGACAGGGCCGGATACGCAGTATTTT
TRBV19	TRBJ2-1	.	TRBD2	CASSIGTSGGSYNEQFF	TGTGCCAGTAGTATAGGGACTAGCGGGGGCTCCTACAATGAGCAGTTCTTC
TRBV11-2	TRBJ2-7	.	.	CASSLAVACGQYF	TGTGCCAGCAGCTTAGCAGTAGCCTGCGGGCAGTACTTC
TRBV5-6	TRBJ2-7	few	.	CASSLAGGPYEQYF	TGTGCCAGCAGCTTGGCCGGTGGGCCCTACGAGCAGTACTTC
TRBV6-5	TRBJ2-5	.	.	CASSPDIETQYF	TGTGCCAGCAGCCCGGACATTGAGACCCAGTACTTC
TRBV11-2	TRBJ1-5	.	.	CASSLRGSGNQPQHF	TGTGCCAGCAGCTTACGAGGGTCGGGGAATCAGCCCCAGCATTTT
TRBV12-1	TRBJ2-7	.	.	CASSSNPGQGDYEQYF	TGTGCCAGCAGCTCCAACCCGGGACAGGGAGACTACGAGCAGTACTTC
TRBV6-5	TRBJ2-1	.	TRBD2	CASSRTSGSGNEQFF	TGTGCCAGCAGCCGCACTAGCGGGAGTGGGAATGAGCAGTTCTTC
TRBV18	TRBJ2-5	.	TRBD2	CASSPGGAETQYF	TGTGCCAGCTCCCCGGGGGGTGCAGAGACCCAGTACTTC
TRBV4-3	TRBJ2-1	.	.	CASSQAPGASYNEQFF	TGCGCCAGCAGCCAAGCTCCGGGAGCCTCCTACAATGAGCAGTTCTTC
TRBV2	TRBJ2-7	.	TRBD2	CASIQDLGLGKTYEQYF	TGTGCCAGCATACAGGATCTCGGACTAGGTAAGACCTACGAGCAGTACTTC
TRBV15	TRBJ2-7	.	.	CATSGTGSRSSYEQYF	TGTGCCACCAGCGGTACAGGGTCTCGAAGCTCCTACGAGCAGTACTTC
TRBV20-1	TRBJ1-1	.	.	CSATETVEAFF	TGCAGTGCTACGGAGACAGTTGAAGCTTTCTTT
TRBV5-1	TRBJ2-7	.	TRBD1	CASSTNSGTGSYEQYF	TGCGCCAGCAGCACGAACTCCGGGACAGGGTCCTACGAGCAGTACTTC
TRBV15	TRBJ2-7	.	TRBD2	CATSRDYYRGGPYEQYF	TGTGCCACCAGCAGAGATTACTATCGGGGAGGGCCCTACGAGCAGTACTTC
TRBV14	TRBJ1-1	.	TRBD1	CASSQEGRGQRKAFF	TGTGCCAGCAGCCAAGAGGGTAGGGGACAGCGCAAGGCTTTCTTT